A selection of T cell receptor beta chains follows, all from one sample in a study of Tregs in tolerant kidney transplant recipients. The repertoire was sequenced with immunoSEQ multiplex PCR; TCRdb's copy has only in-frame clones and lacks some. This sample carries 75,000 to 95,000 clones, around 90% of them seen once, and the ten largest clones take around 4.5%. The sequencing sample was made of CD8+ T cells from blood. All receptors derive from a human donor in good health. The CDR3 runs from the conserved cysteine through the conserved F or W. D genes are given only for firm matches. Clone size is stated in some rows and not others, as once, few, many or a class when expanded.

j_call clone_size d_call v_call cdr3_nt cdr3_aa
TRBJ1-1 - - TRBV10-3 TGTGCCATCAGTGGGGGAACTGAAGCTTTCTTT CAISGGTEAFF
TRBJ2-7 - TRBD2 TRBV5-1 TGCGCCAGCAGCTTGGCCGGCGGGGGAGGCTACGAGCAGTACTTC CASSLAGGGGYEQYF
TRBJ1-6 - - TRBV11-2 TGTGCCAGCAGCTTAGGACACACGCTTCGGGGGAATTCACCCCTCCACTTT CASSLGHTLRGNSPLHF
TRBJ1-3 once TRBD1 TRBV6-4 TGTGCCAGCAGAGAGGTTGACAGGGGTGCTGGAAACACCATATATTTT CASREVDRGAGNTIYF
TRBJ2-3 once - TRBV20-1 TGCAGTGGAGGCTTAAAAGATACGCAGTATTTT CSGGLKDTQYF
TRBJ1-2 - TRBD1 TRBV7-9 TGTGCCAGCAGCTTGACAGGGTCCTATGGCTACACCTTC CASSLTGSYGYTF
TRBJ2-5 - TRBD2 TRBV6-5 TGTGCCAGCACCACGACTAGCGGAGAGACCCAGTACTTC CASTTTSGETQYF
TRBJ2-3 - - TRBV9 TGTGCCAGCAGCGTAAGGTTTGCAGATACGCAGTATTTT CASSVRFADTQYF
TRBJ1-6 - TRBD1 TRBV18 TGTGCCAGCTCACCCCCGGGACAGGGAATCTCACCCCTCCACTTT CASSPPGQGISPLHF
TRBJ2-3 - TRBD2 TRBV15 TGTGCCACCAGACGCCCCCCTGTGAGCGGGAGGGCCGCGGGAGCAGATACGCAGTATTTT CATRRPPVSGRAAGADTQYF
TRBJ2-1 - TRBD2 TRBV4-1 TGCGCCAGCAGCCAGCGGGGGACCTCTCTACTTGACAATGAGCAGTTCTTC CASSQRGTSLLDNEQFF
TRBJ2-2 - TRBD2 TRBV4-1 TGCGCCAGCACCCCGGGGGGTACCGGGGAGCTGTTTTTT CASTPGGTGELFF
TRBJ2-1 - - TRBV13 TGTGCCAGCAGCGCGCCCCGGATTGACTACAATGAGCAGTTCTTC CASSAPRIDYNEQFF
TRBJ2-7 - TRBD2 TRBV19 TGTGCCAGTAGTATAGATCTCGAGCGGGGCCTCTCCTACGAGCAGTACTTC CASSIDLERGLSYEQYF
TRBJ2-7 - - TRBV2 TGTGCCAGCAGTGAACTCCCGACGAACGAGCAGTACTTC CASSELPTNEQYF
TRBJ1-5 - - TRBV19 TGTGCCAGTAGTATCGGAAGGGCCGGCAATCAGCCCCAGCATTTT CASSIGRAGNQPQHF
TRBJ1-1 - - TRBV2 TGTGCCAGCAGAAGGGACTGGGCGGCAGGGACTTCAGTGTCTGGGGCTTTCTTT CASRRDWAAGTSVSGAFF
TRBJ2-3 once - TRBV10-1 TGCGCCAGCAGTCCAGCGGCTAGCACAGATACGCAGTATTTT CASSPAASTDTQYF
TRBJ2-3 - TRBD1 TRBV14 TGTGCCAGCAGCCAGCGGACAGGGTCAGATACGCAGTATTTT CASSQRTGSDTQYF
TRBJ1-2 - - TRBV23-1 TGCGCCAGCAGTCACCCTACGACACTGAGAAGTAATTATGGCTACACCTTC CASSHPTTLRSNYGYTF
TRBJ1-1 once - TRBV5-4 TGTGCCAGCAGCTTAACAGGAAACACTGAAGCTTTCTTT CASSLTGNTEAFF
TRBJ2-5 - TRBD1 TRBV4-1 TGCGCCAGCAGCCAAGATCTGGCAGGGGGAATGGAGACCCAGTACTTC CASSQDLAGGMETQYF
TRBJ2-3 - TRBD1 TRBV7-9 TGTGCCAGCAGCTGGGGACAGGGTTTCACAGATACGCAGTATTTT CASSWGQGFTDTQYF
TRBJ2-1 once - TRBV9 TGTGCCAGCAGCGTAGGGCGACTTCCAGGAGTTGGGGGCAATGAGCAGTTCTTC CASSVGRLPGVGGNEQFF
TRBJ1-1 - - TRBV6-5 TGTGCCAGCAGACTAGGGGGAAGAGGTGAAGCTTTCTTT CASRLGGRGEAFF
TRBJ2-1 - - TRBV7-9 TGTGCCAGCAGCTTGCAGGTGGCTACCTACAATGAGCAGTTCTTC CASSLQVATYNEQFF
TRBJ2-2 - TRBD1 TRBV23-1 TGCGCCAGCAGTGCGGTACGACAGGGAGATCCCGGGGAGCTGTTTTTT CASSAVRQGDPGELFF
TRBJ2-7 - TRBD2 TRBV4-1 TGCGCCAGCAGCCAAGGGACTAGCGGGGGAACCTACGAGCAGTACTTC CASSQGTSGGTYEQYF
TRBJ2-1 - - TRBV25-1 TGTGCCACAGGCTGGGGCAATGAGCAGTTCTTC CATGWGNEQFF
TRBJ1-1 - - TRBV6-4 TGTGCCAGCAGTGGCCCAGGAACCGAAGCTTTCTTT CASSGPGTEAFF
TRBJ2-7 - - TRBV15 TGTGCCACCAGCAGAGGGGCTAGCGCCTCCTACGAGCAGTACTTC CATSRGASASYEQYF
TRBJ2-3 - - TRBV6-4 TGTGCCAGCAGTGAGAGCTACAGTTCGAGTGCCGATACGCAGTATTTT CASSESYSSSADTQYF
TRBJ2-3 - TRBD2 TRBV10-3 TGTGCCATAAATAGCGGGAGTGGCACAGATACGCAGTATTTT CAINSGSGTDTQYF
TRBJ2-6 - - TRBV15 TGTGCCACCAGCAGAGAGGCGAACTCTGGGGCCAACGTCCTGACTTTC CATSREANSGANVLTF
TRBJ1-1 - - TRBV9 TGTGCCAGCAGCGTAGGCGGGGGCGCGAGGAACACTGAAGCTTTCTTT CASSVGGGARNTEAFF
TRBJ2-4 - - TRBV14 TGTGCCAGCAGCCAAGAGAACGGAATAGCCAAAAACATTCAGTACTTC CASSQENGIAKNIQYF
TRBJ1-2 - TRBD1 TRBV9 TGTGCCAGCAGCGTAGGGGCCTCCGGGACAGGGGCGAATGGCTACACCTTC CASSVGASGTGANGYTF
TRBJ2-3 - - TRBV5-4 TGTGCCAGCAGCCTGCAAAGGGTAATGACAGATACGCAGTATTTT CASSLQRVMTDTQYF
TRBJ2-7 - - TRBV27 TGTGCCAGCAGTATATTGCAGGGAAACGAGCAGTACTTC CASSILQGNEQYF
TRBJ2-4 once - TRBV5-8 TGTGCCAGCAGCCCGTGGACAGAACTAGCCAAAAACATTCAGTACTTC CASSPWTELAKNIQYF
TRBJ2-2 - - TRBV9 TGTGCCAGCAGCGTAGGGGACGTGAACACCGGGGAGCTGTTTTTT CASSVGDVNTGELFF
TRBJ1-1 once - TRBV30 TGTGCCTGGAACCGTGGTGGCACTGAAGCTTTCTTT CAWNRGGTEAFF
TRBJ2-7 - - TRBV5-6 TGTGCCAGCAGCTTCGCCTGGGAGCAGTACTTC CASSFAWEQYF